These 9 T cell receptor beta chains share one sample of origin, sequenced in a study of neurological immune-mediated disorders. The time point here: longitudinal time-point 3. TCRdb re-derived calls from the 5' RACE reads in MiXCR, one entry per CDR3 protein. The table lists around 51,000 distinct CDR3 sequences, about 13% of them singletons, with 7% to 10% in the top ten. Sample: PBMCs. These receptors were collected from a male donor with HTLV-1-associated myelopathy (HAM/TSP).

Concerning this clonotype itself: A much larger clone is a single base away; this may be a read error. This chain uses TRBV6-5 with TRBJ2-5, with TRBD2 matching 8 bases. This CDR3 is built from 16 residues. The J segment lost 7 bases and the V segment lost 0 bases, leaving 10 bases of the junction unmatched. Looked up from germline, CDR1 is MNHEY and CDR2 is SVGAGI. This chain's CDR3 is CASSYSAGVGAVTQYF. The CDR3 nucleotides read TGTGCCAGCAGTTACTCAGCGGGGGTCGGTGCTGTGACCCAGTACTTC.

This clonotype was seen ten or more times. The chain combines TRBV15 with TRBJ2-7; D is undetermined. The CDR3 has 13 amino acids. Trimming left V 4 bases short and J 7 bases short, with 14 bases between. Germline V gene data show CDR1 as LNHNV and CDR2 as YYDKDF (reference sequence). The CDR3 DNA follows: TGTGCCACCAGCAAACCTCACCTGGGAGAGCAGTACTTC. This sequence encodes CATSKPHLGEQYF.

This clonotype occurred a few times. The V gene is TRBV27, the J gene TRBJ1-1; D unclear. Germline lookup yields CDR1 MNHEY and CDR2 SMNVEV (reference sequence). The CDR3 has 15 amino acids. With 2 bases removed from V and 1 base from J, the gap between germline ends came to 11 bases. The CDR3 region has the DNA TGTGCCAGCAGTTTACCCCCCCAAGGGAACACTGAAGCTTTCTTT. Translated: CASSLPPQGNTEAFF.

This clonotype was found many times. The chain joins TRBV11-2 to TRBJ2-5; 8 bases are a match to TRBD1. This CDR3 region has 15 residues. The ends lost 2 bases at V and 2 bases at J; junction bases unmatched: 4. Germline V lookup: CDR1 SGHAT, CDR2 FQNNGV. The CDR3 reads CASSLWTGWQETQYF. CDR3 in DNA: TGTGCCAGCAGCTTATGGACAGGGTGGCAAGAGACCCAGTACTTC.

In this sample, this clonotype turned up many times. The genes are TRBV29-1 and TRBJ1-2; no clear D gene. V dropped 5 bases and J dropped 7 bases, with 14 bases sitting between them. CDR3 length equals 12 residues. CDR1 SQVTM and CDR2 ANQGSEA come from the germline V gene. The CDR3, as DNA: TGCAGCGTTATGGCGGGGATGGGTGGCTACACCTTC. It codes for CSVMAGMGGYTF.

The genes are TRBV5-1 and TRBJ2-2, with 8 bases aligning to TRBD2. The CDR3 has 14 amino acids. Germline V gives CDR1 SGHRS, CDR2 YFSETQ. With 4 bases clipped from V and 4 bases from J, the junction kept 3 bases outside the gene matches. CDR3 amino acids: CASSAAGGTGELFF. CDR3 DNA: TGCGCCAGCAGCGCTGCGGGGGGCACCGGGGAGCTGTTTTTT.

In its sample, this clonotype was seen many times. The rearrangement joins TRBV15 to TRBJ2-7; 8 nucleotides match TRBD2. The CDR3 is made up of 16 amino acids. With V trimmed by 0 bases and J by 3 bases, 7 bases remained unmatched. Germline CDR1 reads LNHNV; CDR2 reads YYDKDF (reference sequence). CDR3 bases: TGTGCCACCAGCAGAGATCTATCGGGGGGGTACTACGAGCAGTACTTC. It translates to CATSRDLSGGYYEQYF.

This clonotype was observed at least ten times. The gene calls are TRBV20-1 and TRBJ2-7, with a possible D match to TRBD1 (6 bases). V was clipped by 4 bases and J by 10 bases, with 17 bases between them. CDR1 is DFQATT, CDR2 SNEGSKA, per germline (reference sequence). The CDR3 loop spans 12 amino acids. The DNA of the CDR3 is TGCAGTGCTACTCTACAAACAGGGAAACAGTACTTC. It codes for CSATLQTGKQYF.

This clonotype was counted at least ten times. The genes are TRBV5-1 and TRBJ2-1; unclear D gene. The germline V and J ends were trimmed by 1 base and 6 bases, with 11 bases remaining between them. Germline V gene data show CDR1 as SGHRS and CDR2 as YFSETQ. The CDR3 has 14 amino acids. CDR3 bases: TGCGCCAGCAGCTTGCTTGTAGATACCAATGAGCAGTTCTTC. It yields the protein CASSLLVDTNEQFF.